The clone carrying this T cell receptor beta chain was found once. Assay: immunoSEQ multiplex PCR; the TCRdb copy retains only in-frame clones and omits some. The table has over 80,000 clones, 85% seen once. The length of the CDR3 is 15 residues. Germline V CDR1 and CDR2: MNHEY, SVGAGI. Trimming pared 7 bases from V and 6 bases from J, leaving 16 bases between. These data come from a study of control samples from healthy donors and cancer patients. The source of this sequence is a man aged 30 to 39 in good health. The chain has TRBV6-5 and TRBJ1-6, with D perhaps TRBD1 (6 bases). Sequencing was performed on blood. The CDR3 region has the DNA TGTGCCAGCAACCCGGACAGAACCGTTAATTCACCCCTCCACTTT. Translating it yields CASNPDRTVNSPLHF.